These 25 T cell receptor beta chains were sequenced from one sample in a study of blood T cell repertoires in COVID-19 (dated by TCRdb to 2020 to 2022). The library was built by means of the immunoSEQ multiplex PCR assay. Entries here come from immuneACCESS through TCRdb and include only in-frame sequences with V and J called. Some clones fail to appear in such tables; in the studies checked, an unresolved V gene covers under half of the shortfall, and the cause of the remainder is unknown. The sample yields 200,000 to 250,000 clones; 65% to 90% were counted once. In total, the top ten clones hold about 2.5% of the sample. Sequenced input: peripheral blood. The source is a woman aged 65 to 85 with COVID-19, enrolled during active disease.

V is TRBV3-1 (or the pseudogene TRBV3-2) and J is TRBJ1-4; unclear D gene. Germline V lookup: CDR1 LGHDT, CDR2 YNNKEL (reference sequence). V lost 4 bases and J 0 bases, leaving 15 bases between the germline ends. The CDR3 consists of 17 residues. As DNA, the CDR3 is TGTGCCAGCAGCCCCGGGATGGCGGCCGCAACTAATGAAAAACTGTTTTTT. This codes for CASSPGMAAATNEKLFF.

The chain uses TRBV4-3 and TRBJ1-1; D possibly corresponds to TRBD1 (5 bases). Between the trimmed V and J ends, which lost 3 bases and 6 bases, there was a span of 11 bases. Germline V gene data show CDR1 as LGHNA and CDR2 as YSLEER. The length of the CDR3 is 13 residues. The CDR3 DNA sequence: TGCGCCAGCAGCCAGGACACATCCGCTGAAGCTTTCTTT. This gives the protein CASSQDTSAEAFF.

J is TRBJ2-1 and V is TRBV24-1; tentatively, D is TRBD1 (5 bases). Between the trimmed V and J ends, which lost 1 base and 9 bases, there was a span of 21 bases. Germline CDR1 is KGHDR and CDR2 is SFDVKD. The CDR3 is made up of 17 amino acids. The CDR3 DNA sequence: TGTGCCACCAGTGATTTTCCCGACCAGGGCAGGGTAGGTGAGCAGTTCTTC. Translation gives CATSDFPDQGRVGEQFF.

The CDR3 nucleotides are TGTGCCAGCAGTGATCAGTCGTACACTGAAGCTTTCTTT. Protein sequence: CASSDQSYTEAFF. The chain has TRBV6-1 and TRBJ1-1, with D hard to call. The CDR3 spans 13 residues. Germline assignment: CDR1 MNHNS and CDR2 SASEGT. The V end lost 3 bases, the J end lost 3 bases, and 8 bases lay between the germline ends.

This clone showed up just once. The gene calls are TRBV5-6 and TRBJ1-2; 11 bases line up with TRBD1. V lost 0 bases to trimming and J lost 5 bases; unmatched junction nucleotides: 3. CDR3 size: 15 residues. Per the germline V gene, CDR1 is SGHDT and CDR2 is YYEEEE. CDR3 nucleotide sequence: TGTGCCAGCAGCTTGGCCGGGACAGGGGGTTATGGCTACACCTTC. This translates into CASSLAGTGGYGYTF. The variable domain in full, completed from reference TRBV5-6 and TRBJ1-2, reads DAGVTQSPTHLIKTRGQQVTLRCSPKSGHDTVSWYQQALGQGPQFIFQYYEEEERQRGNFPDRFSGHQFPNYSSELNVNALLLGDSALYLCASSLAGTGGYGYTFGSGTRLTVV.

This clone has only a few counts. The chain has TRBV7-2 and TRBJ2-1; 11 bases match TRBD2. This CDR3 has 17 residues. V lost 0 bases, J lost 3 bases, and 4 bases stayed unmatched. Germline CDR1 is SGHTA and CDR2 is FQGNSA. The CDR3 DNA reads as TGTGCCAGCAGCTTAGCTTCCGGGACTAGCGGCTACAATGAGCAGTTCTTC. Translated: CASSLASGTSGYNEQFF.

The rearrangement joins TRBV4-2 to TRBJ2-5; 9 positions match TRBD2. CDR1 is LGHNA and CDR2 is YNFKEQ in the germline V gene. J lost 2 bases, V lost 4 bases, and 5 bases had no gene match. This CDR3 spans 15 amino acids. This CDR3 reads CASSPASGVQETQYF. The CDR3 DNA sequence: TGTGCCAGCAGCCCGGCTAGCGGGGTACAAGAGACCCAGTACTTC.

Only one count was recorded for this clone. In DNA form, the CDR3 reads TGTGCCAGCACCTATGGGACCGGGAGGTCTGGAAACACCATATATTTT. The encoded protein is CASTYGTGRSGNTIYF. This chain joins TRBV28 and TRBJ1-3; tentatively, D is TRBD1 (5 bases). Looked up from germline, CDR1 is MDHEN and CDR2 is SYDVKM. V gave up 7 bases and J gave up 1 base, with 17 bases separating them. The CDR3 contains 16 residues. Filled out from reference TRBV28 and TRBJ1-3, the complete variable domain reads DVKVTQSSRYLVKRTGEKVFLECVQDMDHENMFWYRQDPGLGLRLIYFSYDVKMKEKGDIPEGYSVSREKKERFSLILESASTNQTSMYLCASTYGTGRSGNTIYFGEGSWLTVV.

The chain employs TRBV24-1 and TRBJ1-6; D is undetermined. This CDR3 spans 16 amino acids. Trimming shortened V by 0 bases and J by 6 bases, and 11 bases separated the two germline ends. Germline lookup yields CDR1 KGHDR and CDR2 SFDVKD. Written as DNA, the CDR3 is TGTGCCACCAGTGATTTGCGGCAGGTCCTTAATTCACCCCTCCACTTT. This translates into CATSDLRQVLNSPLHF.

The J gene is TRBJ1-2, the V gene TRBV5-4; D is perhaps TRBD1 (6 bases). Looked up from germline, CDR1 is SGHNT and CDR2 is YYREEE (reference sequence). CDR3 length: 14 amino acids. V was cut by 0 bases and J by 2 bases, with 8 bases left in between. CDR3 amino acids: CASSLVGTNYGYTF. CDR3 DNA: TGTGCCAGCAGCTTGGTTGGGACAAACTATGGCTACACCTTC.

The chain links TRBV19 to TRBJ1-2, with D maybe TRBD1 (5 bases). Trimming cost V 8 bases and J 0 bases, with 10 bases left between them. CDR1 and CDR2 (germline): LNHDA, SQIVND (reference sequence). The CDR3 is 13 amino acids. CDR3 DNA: TGTGCCAGTTCGAGGACAACTAACTATGGCTACACCTTC. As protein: CASSRTTNYGYTF.

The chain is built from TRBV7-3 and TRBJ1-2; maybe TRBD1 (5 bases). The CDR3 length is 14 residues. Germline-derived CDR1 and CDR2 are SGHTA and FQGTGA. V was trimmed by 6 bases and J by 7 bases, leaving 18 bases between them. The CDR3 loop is CASSLNLQGSGYTF. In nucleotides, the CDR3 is TGTGCCAGCAGTCTAAATCTTCAGGGATCTGGCTACACCTTC.

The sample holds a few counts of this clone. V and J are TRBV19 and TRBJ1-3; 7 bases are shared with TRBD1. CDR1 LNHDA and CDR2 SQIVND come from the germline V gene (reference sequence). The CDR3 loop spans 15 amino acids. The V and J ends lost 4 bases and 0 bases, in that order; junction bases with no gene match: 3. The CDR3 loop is CASSTGQVSGNTIYF. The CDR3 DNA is TGTGCCAGTAGTACAGGACAGGTCTCTGGAAACACCATATATTTT.

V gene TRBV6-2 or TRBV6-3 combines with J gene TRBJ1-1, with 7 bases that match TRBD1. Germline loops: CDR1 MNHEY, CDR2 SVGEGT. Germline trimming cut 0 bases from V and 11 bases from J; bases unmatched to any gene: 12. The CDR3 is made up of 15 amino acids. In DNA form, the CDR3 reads TGTGCCAGCAGTTACTCCGGCAGGGGGGAGATGGAGGCTTTCTTT. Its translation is CASSYSGRGEMEAFF.

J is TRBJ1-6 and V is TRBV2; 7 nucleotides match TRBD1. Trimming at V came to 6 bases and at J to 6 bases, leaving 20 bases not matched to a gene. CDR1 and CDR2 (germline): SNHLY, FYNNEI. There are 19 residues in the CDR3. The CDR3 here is CASRDAKTGSAGSNSPLHF. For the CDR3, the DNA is TGTGCCAGCAGGGATGCCAAGACAGGGTCTGCAGGATCTAATTCACCCCTCCACTTT.

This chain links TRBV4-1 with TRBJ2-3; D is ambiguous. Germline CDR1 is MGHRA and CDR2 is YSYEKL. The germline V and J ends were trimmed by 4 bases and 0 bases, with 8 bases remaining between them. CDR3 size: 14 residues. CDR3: CASSPLLSTDTQYF. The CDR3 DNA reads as TGCGCCAGCAGCCCCCTTCTGAGCACAGATACGCAGTATTTT.

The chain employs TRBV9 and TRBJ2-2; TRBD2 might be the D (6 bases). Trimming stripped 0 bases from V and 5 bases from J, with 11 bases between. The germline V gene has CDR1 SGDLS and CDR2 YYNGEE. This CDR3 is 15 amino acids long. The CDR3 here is CASSVGGDSTGELFF. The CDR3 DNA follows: TGTGCCAGCAGCGTAGGGGGGGATTCGACCGGGGAGCTGTTTTTT.

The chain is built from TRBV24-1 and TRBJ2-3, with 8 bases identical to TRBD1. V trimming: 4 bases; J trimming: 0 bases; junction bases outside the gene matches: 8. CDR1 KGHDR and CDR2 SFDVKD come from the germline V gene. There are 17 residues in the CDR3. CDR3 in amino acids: CATSEVPGGPSTDTQYF. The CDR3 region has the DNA TGTGCCACCAGTGAGGTTCCAGGGGGCCCTAGCACAGATACGCAGTATTTT.

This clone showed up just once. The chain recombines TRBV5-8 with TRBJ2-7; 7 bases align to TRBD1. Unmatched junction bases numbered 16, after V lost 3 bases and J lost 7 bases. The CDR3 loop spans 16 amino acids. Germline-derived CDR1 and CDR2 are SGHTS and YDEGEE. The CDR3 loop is CASSSPSRGNPREQYF. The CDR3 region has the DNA TGTGCCAGCAGCTCCCCGAGCAGGGGGAACCCGAGGGAGCAGTACTTC.

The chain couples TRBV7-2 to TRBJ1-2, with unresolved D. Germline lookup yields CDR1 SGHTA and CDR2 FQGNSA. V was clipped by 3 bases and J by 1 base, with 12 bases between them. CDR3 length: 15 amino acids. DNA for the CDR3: TGTGCCAGCAGCTTGGGTCCGGGTGGTAACTATGGCTACACCTTC. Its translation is CASSLGPGGNYGYTF. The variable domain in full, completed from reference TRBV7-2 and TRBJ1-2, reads GAGVSQSPSNKVTEKGKDVELRCDPISGHTALYWYRQSLGQGLEFLIYFQGNSAPDKSGLPSDRFSAERTGGSVSTLTIQRTQQEDSAVYLCASSLGPGGNYGYTFGSGTRLTVV.

CDR3 bases: TGTGCCAGCAGCTTAGGGGGCAGTCAGGGGTATGGCTACACCTTC. Translation gives CASSLGGSQGYGYTF. The chain combines TRBV7-2 with TRBJ1-2; tentatively, D is TRBD1 (6 bases). The CDR3 is made up of 15 amino acids. Germline V CDR1 and CDR2: SGHTA, FQGNSA. Trimming took off 1 base at V and 5 bases at J, with 14 bases between the two ends.

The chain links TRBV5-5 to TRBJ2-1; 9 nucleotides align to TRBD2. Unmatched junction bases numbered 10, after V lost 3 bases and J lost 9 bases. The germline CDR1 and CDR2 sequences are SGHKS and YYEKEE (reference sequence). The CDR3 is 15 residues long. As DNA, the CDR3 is TGTGCCAGCAGCTCGTTAGCGGGAGCCTGGGTTGAGCAGTTCTTC. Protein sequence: CASSSLAGAWVEQFF.

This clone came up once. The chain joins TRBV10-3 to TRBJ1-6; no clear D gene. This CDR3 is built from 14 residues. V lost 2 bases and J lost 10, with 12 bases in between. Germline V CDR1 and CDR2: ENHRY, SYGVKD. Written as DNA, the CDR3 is TGTGCCATCAGTGAGGCCCACGGAGAATCACCCCTCCACTTT. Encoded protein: CAISEAHGESPLHF.

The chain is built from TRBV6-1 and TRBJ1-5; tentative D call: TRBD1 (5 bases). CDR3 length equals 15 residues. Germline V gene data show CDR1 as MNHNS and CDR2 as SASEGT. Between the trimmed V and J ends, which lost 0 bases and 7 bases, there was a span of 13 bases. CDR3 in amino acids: CASSEAAGPGQPQHF. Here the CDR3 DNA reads TGTGCCAGCAGTGAAGCCGCGGGGCCGGGACAGCCCCAGCATTTT.

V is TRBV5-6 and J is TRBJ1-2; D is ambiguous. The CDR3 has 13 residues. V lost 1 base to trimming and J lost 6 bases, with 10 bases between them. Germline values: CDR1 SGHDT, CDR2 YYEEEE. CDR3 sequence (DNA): TGTGCCAGCAGCTTGTTGCCAGCGCATGGCTACACCTTC. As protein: CASSLLPAHGYTF.